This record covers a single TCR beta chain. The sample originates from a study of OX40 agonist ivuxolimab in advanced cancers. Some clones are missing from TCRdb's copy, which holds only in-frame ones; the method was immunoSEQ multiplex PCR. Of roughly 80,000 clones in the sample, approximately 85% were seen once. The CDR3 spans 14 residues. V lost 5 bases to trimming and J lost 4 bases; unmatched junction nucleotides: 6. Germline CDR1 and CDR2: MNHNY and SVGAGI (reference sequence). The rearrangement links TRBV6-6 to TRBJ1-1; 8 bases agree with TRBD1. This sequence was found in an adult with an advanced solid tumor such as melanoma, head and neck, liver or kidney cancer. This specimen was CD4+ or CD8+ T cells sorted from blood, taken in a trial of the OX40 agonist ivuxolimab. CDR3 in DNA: TGTGCCAGCAGTCTGGACAGGGCAAGCACTGAAGCTTTCTTT. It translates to CASSLDRASTEAFF.